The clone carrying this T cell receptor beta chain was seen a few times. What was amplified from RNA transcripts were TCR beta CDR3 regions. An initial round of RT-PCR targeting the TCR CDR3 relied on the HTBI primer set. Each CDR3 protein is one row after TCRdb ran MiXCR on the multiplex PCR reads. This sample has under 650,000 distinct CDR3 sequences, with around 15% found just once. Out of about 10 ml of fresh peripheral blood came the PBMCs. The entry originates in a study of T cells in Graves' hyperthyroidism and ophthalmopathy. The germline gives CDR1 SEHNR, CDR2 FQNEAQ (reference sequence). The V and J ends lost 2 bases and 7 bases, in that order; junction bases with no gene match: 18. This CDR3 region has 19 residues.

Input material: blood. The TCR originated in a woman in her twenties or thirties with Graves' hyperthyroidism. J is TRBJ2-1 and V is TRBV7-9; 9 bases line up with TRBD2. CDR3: CASSLRSTGASGIRNEQFF. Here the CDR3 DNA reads TGTGCCAGCAGCTTAAGGTCGACTGGGGCTAGCGGGATCAGGAATGAGCAGTTCTTC.